This TCR beta chain was sequenced during a study of blood T cell repertoires in COVID-19. Study overall: Acute-phase and convalescent COVID-19 samples originated in the United States, Italy and Spain. PBMCs, B-cell-depleted T cells, or T cells provided the cDNA or gDNA that made up the material.

As handled by the study authors: Researchers report that nucleated cell counts were estimated from reference gene primer amplification. TCRdb's table, derived via immunoSEQ multiplex PCR, lists solely in-frame clones and lacks some. For V, J and clone size, that table is used; D and trimming come from the DNA. Of a few hundred thousand clones in the sample, 70% to 90% are singletons; the top ten hold roughly 2.2%. The length of the CDR3 is 14 residues. Germline V lookup: CDR1 SGHVS, CDR2 FQNEAQ. V lost 4 bases, J lost 8 bases, and 6 bases stayed unmatched. The gene calls are TRBV7-8 and TRBJ1-4; TRBD1 aligns across 8 bases. Input material: peripheral blood. The TCR was taken from a woman in her forties or fifties with acute or convalescent COVID-19. In nucleotides, the CDR3 is TGTGCCAGCAGCTGGGGGACAGGTCGCGAAAAACTGTTTTTT. Amino acid sequence: CASSWGTGREKLFF.